These T cell receptor beta chains were read from a single sample in a study of blood T cell repertoires in COVID-19. Method: immunoSEQ multiplex PCR; TCRdb's copy keeps in-frame clones and lacks some. The data contain 80,000 to 100,000 clones, less than 85% of them singletons. Input material: peripheral blood. These receptor sequences come from a man aged 50 or older who had recovered from COVID-19. Both conserved end residues are part of each CDR3. A D gene is named only where the DNA matches it firmly. The size field is filled for only some rows; it gives once, few, many or a size class.

size	V	D	J	CDR3	DNA
-	TRBV3-1/TRBV3-2	TRBD2	TRBJ2-2	CASSQTSGRGETGELFF	TGTGCCAGCAGCCAAACTAGCGGGAGGGGGGAGACCGGGGAGCTGTTTTTT
-	TRBV11-2	-	TRBJ1-1	CASSQDRTLAFF	TGTGCCAGCAGTCAAGACAGGACCTTAGCTTTCTTT
-	TRBV24-1	-	TRBJ2-1	CATSDFGRGDNEQFF	TGTGCCACCAGTGATTTTGGCAGGGGGGACAATGAGCAGTTCTTC
-	TRBV7-9	TRBD1	TRBJ2-7	CASSFGTGNEQYF	TGTGCCAGCAGCTTTGGGACAGGCAACGAGCAGTACTTC
-	TRBV11-2	TRBD1	TRBJ2-7	CASSSNRGYSEQYF	TGTGCCAGCAGCTCGAACAGGGGGTATAGCGAGCAGTACTTC
-	TRBV19	TRBD1	TRBJ2-1	CAGRDRVNNEQFF	TGTGCTGGCCGGGACAGGGTGAACAATGAGCAGTTCTTC
-	TRBV19	-	TRBJ1-4	CASRDAAWQKLFF	TGTGCCAGTCGCGACGCGGCCTGGCAAAAACTGTTTTTT
once	TRBV28	-	TRBJ2-2	CASRPSRGHTGELFF	TGTGCCAGCAGACCTAGCAGGGGACACACCGGGGAGCTGTTTTTT
few	TRBV10-3	-	TRBJ1-1	CAIRGAGVNTEAFF	TGTGCCATCCGGGGGGCCGGGGTGAACACTGAAGCTTTCTTT
-	TRBV9	TRBD1	TRBJ1-3	CASSVGTGKQSGNTIYF	TGTGCCAGCAGCGTGGGGACAGGGAAACAGTCAGGAAACACCATATATTTT
-	TRBV6-1	-	TRBJ2-7	CASSEHLGGHEQYF	TGTGCCAGCAGTGAACATCTCGGGGGGCACGAGCAGTACTTC
-	TRBV25-1	-	TRBJ2-2	CASSPGGLNTGELFF	TGTGCCAGCAGCCCGGGGGGCTTAAACACCGGGGAGCTGTTTTTT
-	TRBV27	-	TRBJ1-6	CASRRGGKGSPLHF	TGTGCCAGCAGGCGGGGGGGTAAGGGTTCACCCCTCCACTTT
-	TRBV3-1/TRBV3-2	-	TRBJ1-1	CASSYTRAGEAFF	TGTGCCAGCAGCTACACCAGGGCAGGTGAAGCTTTCTTT
-	TRBV7-3	-	TRBJ2-7	CASSLMSYEQYF	TGTGCCAGCAGCCTAATGTCATACGAGCAGTACTTC
few	TRBV12-5	TRBD2	TRBJ2-5	CASGLVSGASTETQYF	TGTGCTAGTGGTTTAGTAAGCGGGGCCTCGACGGAGACCCAGTACTTC
-	TRBV6-5	TRBD1	TRBJ1-1	CASYLGTGVNTEAFF	TGTGCCAGCTATCTTGGGACAGGGGTTAACACTGAAGCTTTCTTT
-	TRBV27	TRBD1	TRBJ1-5	CASSSGGSNQPQHF	TGTGCCAGCAGCTCAGGGGGGAGCAATCAGCCCCAGCATTTT
few	TRBV5-4	TRBD2	TRBJ2-1	CASSLADSYNEQFF	TGTGCCAGCTCACTAGCGGACTCCTACAATGAGCAGTTCTTC
-	TRBV6-2/TRBV6-3	-	TRBJ2-7	CASSTQREGVGEQYF	TGTGCCAGCAGTACCCAGAGGGAGGGGGTCGGCGAGCAGTACTTC
-	TRBV11-2	-	TRBJ1-6	CASSLAGGDSPLHF	TGTGCCAGCAGCTTAGCGGGAGGGGATTCACCCCTCCACTTT
-	TRBV29-1	-	TRBJ2-7	CSVEDNRNYEQYF	TGCAGCGTTGAAGATAACAGAAACTACGAGCAGTACTTC
-	TRBV3-1/TRBV3-2	-	TRBJ1-3	CASSQGQAGNTIYF	TGTGCCAGCAGCCAAGGACAGGCTGGAAACACCATATATTTT
-	TRBV9	-	TRBJ2-7	CASSLDYGVGEQYF	TGTGCCAGCAGCTTAGATTATGGAGTGGGTGAGCAGTACTTC
-	TRBV25-1	-	TRBJ2-1	CATSRVTEQFF	TGTGCCACCAGCCGGGTAACTGAGCAGTTCTTC
-	TRBV5-1	TRBD2	TRBJ2-3	CASSLGGGGPHTDTQYF	TGCGCCAGCAGCTTGGGCGGGGGGGGCCCCCACACAGATACGCAGTATTTT
few	TRBV27	-	TRBJ1-5	CASRTTGTKSNQPQHF	TGTGCCAGCAGGACAACCGGGACAAAGAGCAATCAGCCCCAGCATTTT
-	TRBV6-1	TRBD2	TRBJ2-1	CASSEEAAGGFEQFF	TGTGCCAGCAGTGAAGAGGCGGCGGGAGGATTCGAGCAGTTCTTC
-	TRBV2	TRBD2	TRBJ2-1	CASTSLAGGPGNEQFF	TGTGCCAGCACCTCCCTAGCGGGAGGGCCGGGGAATGAGCAGTTCTTC
-	TRBV7-8	TRBD1	TRBJ2-7	CASSLMGQAIYEQYF	TGTGCCAGCAGCTTAATGGGACAGGCCATCTACGAGCAGTACTTC
-	TRBV4-3	TRBD2	TRBJ2-5	CASSQVGGSWETQYF	TGCGCCAGCAGCCAAGTTGGCGGGAGCTGGGAGACCCAGTACTTC
-	TRBV11-1	-	TRBJ2-7	CASSLFRSYEQYF	TGTGCCAGCAGCTTATTCCGCTCCTACGAGCAGTACTTC
-	TRBV6-6	-	TRBJ1-6	CASFSARRGGWSPLHF	TGTGCCAGTTTTTCGGCGAGGAGGGGGGGATGGTCACCCCTCCACTTT
-	TRBV9	-	TRBJ2-3	CASSPGESGSWADTQYF	TGTGCCAGCAGTCCGGGGGAATCGGGATCCTGGGCAGATACGCAGTATTTT
-	TRBV4-3	TRBD1	TRBJ1-2	CASSQGSSGTGGSHGYTF	TGCGCCAGCAGCCAAGGATCATCCGGGACAGGGGGCTCGCATGGCTACACCTTC
-	TRBV7-2	-	TRBJ1-3	CASSRTMGSGNTIYF	TGTGCCAGCAGCCGCACAATGGGCAGCGGAAACACCATATATTTT
-	TRBV28	TRBD1	TRBJ1-6	CASSSGTGGPLHF	TGTGCCAGCAGCTCCGGGACAGGAGGACCCCTCCACTTT
few	TRBV3-1/TRBV3-2	-	TRBJ1-1	CASSPNREWGRAIF	TGTGCCAGCAGCCCAAATCGAGAGTGGGGGCGAGCCATCTTT
-	TRBV5-1	-	TRBJ1-4	CASSLAGSLLNEKLFF	TGCGCCAGCAGCTTGGCAGGGTCCCTTTTAAATGAAAAACTGTTTTTT
-	TRBV6-5	TRBD1	TRBJ2-3	CASRATGPTDTQYF	TGTGCCAGCAGAGCGACAGGGCCCACAGATACGCAGTATTTT
-	TRBV5-1	-	TRBJ2-4	CASTYDNGNIQYF	TGCGCCAGCACCTACGACAATGGGAACATTCAGTACTTC
-	TRBV5-5	TRBD2	TRBJ2-1	CASSPAGTSGGYTYNEQFF	TGTGCCAGCAGCCCCGCCGGGACTAGCGGGGGGTACACCTACAATGAGCAGTTCTTC
-	TRBV5-1	-	TRBJ1-3	CASSRDRTSSGNTIYF	TGCGCCAGCAGCCGCGACAGGACTAGCTCTGGAAACACCATATATTTT
-	TRBV2	-	TRBJ2-6	CASSRESGANVLTF	TGTGCCAGCAGTCGGGAGTCTGGGGCCAACGTCCTGACTTTC
once	TRBV7-2	TRBD2	TRBJ2-1	CASSLGTSGSGEQFF	TGTGCCAGCAGCTTAGGGACTAGCGGGAGTGGTGAGCAGTTCTTC
-	TRBV19	-	TRBJ1-3	CASSIQDGNTIYF	TGTGCCAGTAGTATACAGGATGGAAACACCATATATTTT